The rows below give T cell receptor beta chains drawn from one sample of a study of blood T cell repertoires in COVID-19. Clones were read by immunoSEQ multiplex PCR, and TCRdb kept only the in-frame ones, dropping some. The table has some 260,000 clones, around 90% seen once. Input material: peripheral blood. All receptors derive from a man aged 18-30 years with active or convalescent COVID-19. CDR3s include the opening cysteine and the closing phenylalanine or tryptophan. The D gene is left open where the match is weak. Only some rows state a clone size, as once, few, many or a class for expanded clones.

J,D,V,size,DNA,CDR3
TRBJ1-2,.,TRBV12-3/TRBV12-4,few,TGTGCCAGCAGCCCAGGGCTCGGTGTAGGCTACACCTTC,CASSPGLGVGYTF
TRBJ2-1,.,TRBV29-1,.,TGCAGCGTTGGGAGTGATGAGCAGTTCTTC,CSVGSDEQFF
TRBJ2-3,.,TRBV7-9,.,TGTGCCAGCAGCTTAGCGGGGGGGCAGGATACGCAGTATTTT,CASSLAGGQDTQYF
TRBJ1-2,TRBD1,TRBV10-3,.,TGTGCCATCAGCCCCGGGACAGGGGATACCTATGGCTACACCTTC,CAISPGTGDTYGYTF
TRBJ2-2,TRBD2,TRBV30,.,TGTGCCTGGACTAGCGGGAACACCGGGGAGCTGTTTTTT,CAWTSGNTGELFF
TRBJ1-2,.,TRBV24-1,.,TGTGCCACCAGTGAGGGGGCCTACTATGGCTACACCTTC,CATSEGAYYGYTF
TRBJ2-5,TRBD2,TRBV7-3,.,TGTGCCAGCAGCTTAGTGGGAGGGGAGACCCAGTACTTC,CASSLVGGETQYF
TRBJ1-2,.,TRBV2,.,TGTGCCAGCAGTGTGACAGAATCAGGAGGCTACACCTTC,CASSVTESGGYTF
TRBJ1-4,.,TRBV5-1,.,TGCGCCAGCAGCTTGTCAGGAGGCGATGAAAAACTGTTTTTT,CASSLSGGDEKLFF
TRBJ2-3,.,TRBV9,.,TGTGCCAGCAGTCGGGGGGGACAGGGAATTCCAGATACGCAGTATTTT,CASSRGGQGIPDTQYF
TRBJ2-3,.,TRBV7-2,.,TGTGCCAGCAGCTTATCGGCAGATACGCAGTATTTT,CASSLSADTQYF
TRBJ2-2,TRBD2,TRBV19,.,TGTGCCAGTAGTATAGTGTCACTAGCGACCACCGGGGAGCTGTTTTTT,CASSIVSLATTGELFF
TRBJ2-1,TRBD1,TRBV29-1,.,TGCAGCGTTGAAGGGGCAGGGACAGGGGGTTCTTGGGATGAGCAGTTCTTC,CSVEGAGTGGSWDEQFF
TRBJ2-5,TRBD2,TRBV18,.,TGTGCCAGCTCACCACGACTAGCGGGACTACAAGAGACCCAGTACTTC,CASSPRLAGLQETQYF
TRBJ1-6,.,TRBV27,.,TGTGCCAGCAGTTTAAGGGGACTTCTAGCGGGATCCTATAATTCACCCCTCCACTTT,CASSLRGLLAGSYNSPLHF
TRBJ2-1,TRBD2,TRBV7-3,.,TGTGCCAGCAGCTTAAGAGGGTGGGTGACTAGCGGGGGGTACAATGAGCAGTTCTTC,CASSLRGWVTSGGYNEQFF
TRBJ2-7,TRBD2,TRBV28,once,TGTGCCAGCAGTACCCGGCAGGCTAGCGGGAGGTTTGACTTC,CASSTRQASGRFDF
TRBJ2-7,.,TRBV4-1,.,TGCGCCAGCAGCCAAGATTGGGGCGGCTACGAGCAGTACTTC,CASSQDWGGYEQYF
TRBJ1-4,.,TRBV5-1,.,TGCGCCAGCAGCTTTGATTCCTGGACAGTTAATGAAAAACTGTTTTTT,CASSFDSWTVNEKLFF
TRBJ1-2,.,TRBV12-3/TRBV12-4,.,TGTGCCAGCAGTTTAACAGGGCTTGGCTACACCTTC,CASSLTGLGYTF
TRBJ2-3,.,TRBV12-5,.,TGTGCTAGTGGTTTGAACTGGGATACGCAGTATTTT,CASGLNWDTQYF
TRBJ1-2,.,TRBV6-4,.,TGTGCCAGCAGTGCCCGTCCAGGCCTAGGCTACACCTTC,CASSARPGLGYTF
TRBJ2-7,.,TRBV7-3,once,TGTGCCAGCAGCAGAAACGGACCAGGGTACGAGCAGTACTTC,CASSRNGPGYEQYF